The 5 T cell receptor beta chains in this list originate from one sample, sequenced in a study of blood T cell repertoires in COVID-19 (dated by TCRdb to 2020 to 2021). To prepare the library, the immunoSEQ multiplex PCR assay was applied. Held by TCRdb, this immuneACCESS table contains in-frame sequences only and omits some clones. Under half of the omission traces to an unresolved V gene where checked; the cause of the rest is unknown. The sample table records approximately 240,000 clones; nearly 90% of these occur just once. The ten largest account for 12% of the sample. Sequencing was done on a sample of peripheral blood. These receptors were taken from a woman in her late teens or twenties who had recovered from COVID-19.

This clone was counted once. V usage is TRBV30 and J usage is TRBJ2-7; D is possibly TRBD2 (5 bases). Germline V gene data show CDR1 as GTSNPN and CDR2 as SVGIG (reference sequence). Trimming removed 2 bases from V and 2 bases from J, with 19 bases in between. The CDR3 totals 16 residues. The CDR3 DNA follows: TGTGCCTGGAGTCCCTATAAAGGACTTAACGCCTACGAGCAGTACTTC. Translating gives CAWSPYKGLNAYEQYF.

This chain connects TRBV5-8 to TRBJ1-1; 8 nucleotides align to TRBD1. V gave up 2 bases and J gave up 1 base; unmatched junction bases: 4. Germline-derived CDR1 and CDR2 are SGHTS and YDEGEE. This CDR3 comprises 15 residues. The CDR3 bases are TGTGCCAGCAGCTTTCCAGGGGGCGAGAACACTGAAGCTTTCTTT. Protein sequence: CASSFPGGENTEAFF.

This chain joins TRBV9 and TRBJ2-3; 7 bases agree with TRBD1. Trimming cost V 0 bases and J 5 bases; bases outside gene matches: 6. This CDR3 is built from 15 residues. Germline-derived CDR1 and CDR2 are SGDLS and YYNGEE. This chain's CDR3 is CASSVEDRMQDTQYF. The DNA for the CDR3 is TGTGCCAGCAGCGTAGAGGACAGGATGCAAGATACGCAGTATTTT.

Note on this clone: The junction and the germline gene differ at one end; a read error may be behind it. The chain recombines TRBV30 with TRBJ1-1; D unresolved. The CDR3 totals 8 residues. Germline lookup yields CDR1 GTSNPN and CDR2 SVGIG (reference sequence). The CDR3 nucleotides are TGTGCCTGCAGTGAAGCTTTCTTT. Amino acids: CACSEAFF.

J is TRBJ1-6 and V is TRBV13, with TRBD1 identical over 9 bases. V lost 5 bases to trimming and J lost 8 bases; unmatched junction nucleotides: 10. Germline CDR1 PRHDT, CDR2 FYEKMQ (reference sequence). The CDR3 sequence is 16 residues long. The CDR3, as DNA: TGTGCCAGCAGCGCCGCAGGACAGGGGACAGATTCACCCCTCCACTTT. Translated: CASSAAGQGTDSPLHF.